The present entry profiles one T cell receptor (beta chain) with its context. What it recognizes is unknown. The method was immunoSEQ multiplex PCR; TCRdb's version includes in-frame clones alone and lacks a portion of them. This sample has 120,000 or so clones; roughly nine tenths occur once, and the top ten carry nearly 0.6%. The data derive from a study of Tregs in tolerant kidney transplant recipients. CD4+CD25+CD127- Tregs, CD4+CD25- non-Tregs, CD4 and CD8 cells were sorted. CDR1 SGHRS and CDR2 YFSETQ come from the germline V gene. The germline V and J ends were trimmed by 0 bases and 5 bases, with 9 bases remaining between them. This CDR3 has 14 amino acids. The study's findings and limits: This study did not directly address biological reproducibility. The small number of patients limits these findings pending further validation. The most relevant donor-specific Treg TCRbeta repertoire apparently came from expansion with activated donor B cells.

What was sequenced was CD4+ T cells from blood. This clonotype was sampled from a human donor in good health. The chain is built from TRBV5-1 and TRBJ2-1; D is ambiguous. The CDR3 DNA reads as TGCGCCAGCAGCTTGGGTTCTAGTGACAATGAGCAGTTCTTC. Protein sequence: CASSLGSSDNEQFF.